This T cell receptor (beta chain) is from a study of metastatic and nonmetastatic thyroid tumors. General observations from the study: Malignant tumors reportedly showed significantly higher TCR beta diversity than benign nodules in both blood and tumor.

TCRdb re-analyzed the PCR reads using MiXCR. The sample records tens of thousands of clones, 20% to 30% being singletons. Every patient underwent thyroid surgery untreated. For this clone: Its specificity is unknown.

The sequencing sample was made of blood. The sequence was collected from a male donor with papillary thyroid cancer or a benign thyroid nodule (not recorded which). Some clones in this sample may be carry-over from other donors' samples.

The CDR3 region is CASSLTSGETYNEQFF. The CDR3 DNA reads TGTGCCAGCAGCTTGACTAGCGGGGAAACCTACAATGAGCAGTTCTTC. The chain has TRBV11-1 and TRBJ2-1, with 11 bases matching TRBD2. J was trimmed by 2 bases and V by 3 bases; bases with no gene match: 3. Germline V CDR1 and CDR2: SGHAT, FQDESV (reference sequence). The CDR3 runs to 16 residues.